This T cell receptor beta chain was sequenced during a study of T-cell reconstitution after alpha-beta-depleted transplantation in children. Unique molecular identifiers featured in how the TCRbeta library was prepared. TCRdb fed the PCR reads into MiXCR, producing one record per CDR3 protein. The profile shows 210,000 or so distinct CDR3 sequences, about a tenth of them singletons. Many counts were recorded for this clonotype. Its specificity is not known. General study results and limits: Surviving recipient T cells and thymic progenitors accounted for the high day-60 TCRbeta diversity observed in some patients. Newly made T cells mostly supplied T-cell counts and diversity one year after transplant. Approximately two months post-transplant, alpha-beta T cells reportedly originated from several hundred expanded graft clones.

The CDR3 sequence is 13 residues long. Germline loops: CDR1 SGHTA, CDR2 FQGNSA. The V end lost 5 bases, the J end lost 4 bases, and 9 bases lay between the germline ends. The sequence came from a child less than two years old with acute myeloid leukemia, due to receive a stem cell transplant. This chain links TRBV7-2 with TRBJ2-4; D not certain. The sample in question was PBMCs, obtained before TCRalphabeta/CD19-depleted stem cell transplant. The CDR3 DNA reads as TGTGCCAGCAGCGAAGATAGAAAAAACATTCAGTACTTC. It codes for CASSEDRKNIQYF.